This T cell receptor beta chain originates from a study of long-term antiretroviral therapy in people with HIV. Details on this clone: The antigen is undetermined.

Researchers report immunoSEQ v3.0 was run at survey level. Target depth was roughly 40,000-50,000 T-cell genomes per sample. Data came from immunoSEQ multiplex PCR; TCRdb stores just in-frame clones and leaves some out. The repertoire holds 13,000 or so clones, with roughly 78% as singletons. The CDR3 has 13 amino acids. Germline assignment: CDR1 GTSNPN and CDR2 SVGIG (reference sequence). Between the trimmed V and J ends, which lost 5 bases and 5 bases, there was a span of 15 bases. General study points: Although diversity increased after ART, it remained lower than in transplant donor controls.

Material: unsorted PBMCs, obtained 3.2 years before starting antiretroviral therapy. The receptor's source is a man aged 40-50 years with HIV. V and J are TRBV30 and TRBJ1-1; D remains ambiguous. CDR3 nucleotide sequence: TGTGCCTGGGATACATTCGAGGGAACTGAAGCTTTCTTT. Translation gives CAWDTFEGTEAFF.